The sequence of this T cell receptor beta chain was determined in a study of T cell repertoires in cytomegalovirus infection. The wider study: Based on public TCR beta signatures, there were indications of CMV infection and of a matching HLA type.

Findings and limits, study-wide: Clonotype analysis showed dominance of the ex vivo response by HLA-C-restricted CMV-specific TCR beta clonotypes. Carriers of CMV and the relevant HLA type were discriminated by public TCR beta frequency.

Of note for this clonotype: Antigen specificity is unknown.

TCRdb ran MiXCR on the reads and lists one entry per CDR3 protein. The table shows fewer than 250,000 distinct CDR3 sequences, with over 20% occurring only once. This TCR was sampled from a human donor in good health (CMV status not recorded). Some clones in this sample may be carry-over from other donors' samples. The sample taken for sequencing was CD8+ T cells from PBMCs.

The CDR3 is CASSYFEGIGDTEAFF. CDR3 bases: TGTGCCAGCAGTTACTTCGAGGGGATCGGAGACACTGAAGCTTTCTTT. The chain employs TRBV6-2 or TRBV6-3 and TRBJ1-1; perhaps TRBD1 as D (5 bases). CDR1 and CDR2 (germline): MNHEY, SVGEGT. The CDR3 is 16 residues long. Trimming shortened V by 1 base and J by 3 bases, and 15 bases separated the two germline ends.